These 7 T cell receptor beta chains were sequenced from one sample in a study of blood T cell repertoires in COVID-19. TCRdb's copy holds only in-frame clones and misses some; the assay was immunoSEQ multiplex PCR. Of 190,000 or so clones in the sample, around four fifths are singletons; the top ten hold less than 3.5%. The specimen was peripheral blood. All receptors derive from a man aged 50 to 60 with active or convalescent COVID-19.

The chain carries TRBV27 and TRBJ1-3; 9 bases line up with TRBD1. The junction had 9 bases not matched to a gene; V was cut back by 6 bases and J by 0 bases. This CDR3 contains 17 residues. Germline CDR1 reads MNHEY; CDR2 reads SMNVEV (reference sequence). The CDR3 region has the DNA TGTGCCAGCAGATCGACCGGGACAGGGCTCTCTGGAAACACCATATATTTT. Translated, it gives CASRSTGTGLSGNTIYF.

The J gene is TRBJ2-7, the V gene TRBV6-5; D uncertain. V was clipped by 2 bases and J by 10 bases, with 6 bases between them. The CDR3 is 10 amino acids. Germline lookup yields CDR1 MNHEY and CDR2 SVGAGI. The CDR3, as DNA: TGTGCCAGCAGTTACCCGGGTCAGTACTTC. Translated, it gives CASSYPGQYF.

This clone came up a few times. In DNA, the CDR3 is TGTGCCAGCAGTGAAGCTGGGAGGACCCCTAATTCACCCCTCCACTTT. Translation: CASSEAGRTPNSPLHF. The V gene is TRBV2, the J gene TRBJ1-6, with unresolved D. The V end was cut by 0 bases, the J end by 6 bases, with 12 bases between. CDR3 length equals 16 residues. CDR1 SNHLY and CDR2 FYNNEI come from the germline V gene.

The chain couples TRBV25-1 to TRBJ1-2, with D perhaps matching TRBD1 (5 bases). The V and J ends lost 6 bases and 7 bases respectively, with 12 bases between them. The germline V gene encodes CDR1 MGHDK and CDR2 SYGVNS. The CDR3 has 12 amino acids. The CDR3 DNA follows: TGTGCCAGCAGGGGGGGGAAAGGTGGCTACACCTTC. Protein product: CASRGGKGGYTF.

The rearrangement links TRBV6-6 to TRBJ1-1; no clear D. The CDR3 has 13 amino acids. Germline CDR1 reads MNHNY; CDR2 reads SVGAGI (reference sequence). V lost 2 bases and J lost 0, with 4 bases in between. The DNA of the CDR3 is TGTGCCAGCAGTTACACGGTGAACACTGAAGCTTTCTTT. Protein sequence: CASSYTVNTEAFF.

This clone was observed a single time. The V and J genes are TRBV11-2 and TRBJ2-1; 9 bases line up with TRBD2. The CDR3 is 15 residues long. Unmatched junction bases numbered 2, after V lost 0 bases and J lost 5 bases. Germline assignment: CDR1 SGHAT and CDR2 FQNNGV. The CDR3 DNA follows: TGTGCCAGCAGCTTAGAACTAGCGGGCAACAATGAGCAGTTCTTC. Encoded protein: CASSLELAGNNEQFF. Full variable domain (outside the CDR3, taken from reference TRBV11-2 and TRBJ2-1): EAGVAQSPRYKIIEKRQSVAFWCNPISGHATLYWYQQILGQGPKLLIQFQNNGVVDDSQLPKDRFSAERLKGVDSTLKIQPAKLEDSAVYLCASSLELAGNNEQFFGPGTRLTVL.

The CDR3 DNA reads as TGTGCCAGCAGCTTAGCGGGAGGGGAGGGCGCTGAAGCTTTCTTT. Translating gives CASSLAGGEGAEAFF. The rearrangement uses TRBV7-6 and TRBJ1-1; D might be TRBD1 (5 bases). The germline V gene has CDR1 SGHVS and CDR2 FNYEAQ. The CDR3 consists of 15 residues. Trimming stripped 0 bases from V and 6 bases from J, with 14 bases between.